One and the same sample provided the 32 T cell receptor beta chains below, sequenced in a study of T cell responses to AZD1222 COVID-19 vaccine. Method: immunoSEQ multiplex PCR; TCRdb's copy keeps in-frame clones and lacks some. This sample has 85,000 to 110,000 clones, with over 70% found just once. Specimen: peripheral blood, collected on day 0 of AZD1222 vaccination. All receptors derive from an adult in good health.

This chain joins TRBV28 and TRBJ1-1; no reliable D call. V lost 10 bases, J lost 0 bases, and 12 bases lay in between. The CDR3 totals 13 residues. From germline, CDR1 is MDHEN and CDR2 SYDVKM. CDR3 nucleotide sequence: TGTGCCATCGCAGGTGGGGTGAACACTGAAGCTTTCTTT. Its protein is CAIAGGVNTEAFF.

The chain has TRBV19 and TRBJ2-5; TRBD1 matches 7 bases. Looked up from germline, CDR1 is LNHDA and CDR2 is SQIVND (reference sequence). The CDR3 has 15 residues. After removal of 2 bases from V and 2 bases from J, the junction contained 5 bases not matched to a gene. CDR3 loop: CASSIMGQKQETQYF. The DNA for the CDR3 is TGTGCCAGTAGTATAATGGGACAGAAGCAAGAGACCCAGTACTTC.

This clone showed up just a few times. The chain carries TRBV28 and TRBJ2-7; D is possibly TRBD1 or TRBD2 (5 bases each). The CDR3 consists of 15 residues. V lost 6 bases and J lost 5, with 20 bases in between. Germline assignment: CDR1 MDHEN and CDR2 SYDVKM. In DNA, the CDR3 is TGTGCCAGCAGCCCAGCCCCCCGAGGGGCGAACGAGCAGTACTTC. The encoded protein is CASSPAPRGANEQYF.

This clone came up once. The genes are TRBV4-2 and TRBJ1-5, with D perhaps matching TRBD1 (5 bases). V was shortened by 1 base and J by 6 bases, with 22 bases between the two germline ends. CDR3 size: 18 residues. The germline V gene encodes CDR1 LGHNA and CDR2 YNFKEQ. CDR3 sequence (DNA): TGTGCCAGCAGCCAAGGTCAATCGATAGGGGTTGAGGTTCAGCCCCAGCATTTT. Translating it yields CASSQGQSIGVEVQPQHF.

The chain combines TRBV3-1 (or the pseudogene TRBV3-2) with TRBJ1-2; D is possibly TRBD1 (5 bases). Germline CDR1 LGHDT, CDR2 YNNKEL (reference sequence). CDR3 size: 12 residues. The V gene lost 11 bases and the J gene lost 5 bases, with 15 bases spanning the gap. The CDR3: CAGVIGGYGYTF. The CDR3 DNA reads TGTGCCGGCGTTATCGGGGGTTATGGCTACACCTTC.

V gene TRBV28 combines with J gene TRBJ2-5, with 7 bases lining up with TRBD1. V gave up 6 bases and J gave up 5 bases; unmatched junction bases: 3. The germline V gene encodes CDR1 MDHEN and CDR2 SYDVKM. The CDR3 is 12 amino acids. DNA for the CDR3: TGTGCCAGCAGGAGGGGGCGGGAGACCCAGTACTTC. Translation: CASRRGRETQYF.

The chain recombines TRBV11-1 with TRBJ2-2, with unresolved D. In germline, CDR1 is SGHAT, CDR2 FQDESV (reference sequence). The CDR3 covers 13 residues. Between the trimmed V and J ends, which lost 5 bases and 0 bases, there was a span of 4 bases. CDR3 sequence reads: CASSVTNTGELFF. In nucleotides, the CDR3 is TGTGCCAGCAGCGTAACGAACACCGGGGAGCTGTTTTTT.

The chain recombines TRBV2 with TRBJ2-7; 9 bases match TRBD1. The CDR3 contains 12 residues. The trim removed 7 bases at V and 3 bases at J, leaving 1 base unmatched. Per germline, CDR1 SNHLY and CDR2 FYNNEI. DNA of the CDR3: TGTGCCAGCAAGGGACAGGGCTACGAGCAGTACTTC. As protein: CASKGQGYEQYF.

This chain links TRBV14 with TRBJ1-2; no clear D. Germline V lookup: CDR1 SGHDN, CDR2 FVKESK. The V and J ends lost 0 bases and 4 bases respectively, with 6 bases between them. This CDR3 region has 13 residues. The CDR3 nucleotides are TGTGCCAGCAGCCAAGACTACAGCTATGGCTACACCTTC. The encoded protein is CASSQDYSYGYTF.

This rearrangement joins TRBV27 to TRBJ2-2; D possibly corresponds to TRBD1 (7 bases). The CDR3 contains 14 residues. Germline CDR1 is MNHEY and CDR2 is SMNVEV (reference sequence). The V end lost 8 bases, the J end lost 3 bases, and 13 bases lay between the germline ends. The CDR3 DNA follows: TGTGCCAGCCGGGGGACAGCGGACACCGGGGAGCTGTTTTTT. Amino acids: CASRGTADTGELFF.

This clone occurred a few times. The CDR3, as DNA: TGTGCCAGCAGTCCGACCAATATGCAGGGCAGGCCTGAAGCTTTCTTT. It yields the protein CASSPTNMQGRPEAFF. The chain recombines TRBV13 with TRBJ1-1, with D possibly TRBD1 on 5 matching bases. The CDR3 totals 16 residues. Germline lookup yields CDR1 PRHDT and CDR2 FYEKMQ (reference sequence). V lost 6 bases to trimming and J lost 6 bases, with 23 bases between them. Variable domain in full (rest from reference TRBV13 and TRBJ1-1): AAGVIQSPRHLIKEKRETATLKCYPIPRHDTVYWYQQGPGQDPQFLISFYEKMQSDKGSIPDRFSAQQFSDYHSELNMSSLELGDSALYFCASSPTNMQGRPEAFFGQGTRLTVV.

In DNA form, the CDR3 reads TGTGCCAGCAGCTTTGGAGATACGCAGTATTTT. This translates into CASSFGDTQYF. V usage is TRBV7-2 and J usage is TRBJ2-3; D not certain. Trimming took 3 bases from V and 5 from J, leaving 3 bases between them. Germline V lookup: CDR1 SGHTA, CDR2 FQGNSA. The CDR3 sequence is 11 residues long.

The V and J genes are TRBV7-9 and TRBJ1-1; D is unresolved. The CDR3 has 14 amino acids. Trimming pared 0 bases from V and 2 bases from J, leaving 7 bases between. CDR1 SEHNR and CDR2 FQNEAQ come from the germline V gene (reference sequence). The CDR3 spells CASSLAGFNTEAFF. The DNA for the CDR3 is TGTGCCAGCAGCTTAGCAGGATTTAACACTGAAGCTTTCTTT.

V and J are TRBV28 and TRBJ2-7; 7 bases fit TRBD1. Germline V CDR1 and CDR2: MDHEN, SYDVKM. V gave up 6 bases and J gave up 2 bases; unmatched junction bases: 7. The CDR3 sequence is 14 residues long. The CDR3 coding sequence is TGTGCCAGCAGCACCGGGACAGAACCCTACGAGCAGTACTTC. As protein: CASSTGTEPYEQYF.

The chain employs TRBV7-9 and TRBJ1-1; TRBD1 is a possible D gene (5 bases). The CDR3 length is 16 residues. Germline loops: CDR1 SEHNR, CDR2 FQNEAQ (reference sequence). V was pared by 5 bases and J by 8 bases, with 24 bases between. The CDR3 sequence: CASSTRDDRAMGEAFF. In nucleotides, the CDR3 is TGTGCCAGCAGCACAAGGGACGACAGAGCTATGGGAGAAGCTTTCTTT.

The rearrangement links TRBV5-4 to TRBJ2-1; D call uncertain. The CDR3 length is 15 residues. Per germline, CDR1 SGHNT and CDR2 YYREEE (reference sequence). Trimming removed 3 bases from V and 1 base from J, with 11 bases in between. CDR3 residues: CASSYGGQSYNEQFF. Here the CDR3 DNA reads TGTGCCAGCAGCTATGGCGGTCAATCCTACAATGAGCAGTTCTTC.

The rearrangement links TRBV27 to TRBJ2-2, with 7 positions matching TRBD2. Germline-derived CDR1 and CDR2 are MNHEY and SMNVEV (reference sequence). The length of the CDR3 is 17 residues. J lost 4 bases, V lost 4 bases, and 12 bases had no gene match. The CDR3 nucleotides read TGTGCCAGCAGTTATGAAGGCGGGAGTCGGGGCACCGGGGAGCTGTTTTTT. It is translated as CASSYEGGSRGTGELFF.

The chain links TRBV4-2 to TRBJ2-3; 7 positions match TRBD2. Trimming took 0 bases from V and 4 from J; bases not matched to a gene: 10. CDR1 LGHNA and CDR2 YNFKEQ come from the germline V gene. The CDR3 covers 17 residues. CDR3 protein: CASSQDLGGMWSDTQYF. The CDR3 DNA reads as TGTGCCAGCAGCCAAGATTTGGGGGGGATGTGGTCAGATACGCAGTATTTT.

The rearrangement links TRBV25-1 to TRBJ2-7; maybe TRBD2 (5 bases). Germline V gives CDR1 MGHDK, CDR2 SYGVNS. Trimming stripped 0 bases from V and 7 bases from J, with 10 bases between. The CDR3 is 13 residues long. CDR3 in amino acids: CASSEYNPGEQYF. CDR3 nucleotides: TGTGCCAGCAGTGAATATAATCCGGGAGAGCAGTACTTC.

DNA for the CDR3: TGCAGCGTAGCCTGGAGGGCCACTGAAGCTTTCTTT. Protein product: CSVAWRATEAFF. This chain joins TRBV29-1 and TRBJ1-1; no definite D call. Trimming took off 6 bases at V and 4 bases at J, with 12 bases between the two ends. This CDR3 is 12 amino acids long. CDR1 is SQVTM, CDR2 ANQGSEA, per germline.

This clone was seen only once. CDR3 sequence reads: CASTPKGASYEQYF. Here the CDR3 DNA reads TGTGCCAGCACCCCTAAGGGGGCGTCCTACGAGCAGTACTTC. The chain links TRBV6-5 to TRBJ2-7; 7 bases line up with TRBD1. The CDR3 totals 14 residues. J was trimmed by 1 base and V by 7 bases; bases with no gene match: 7. Germline assignment: CDR1 MNHEY and CDR2 SVGAGI.

The V and J genes are TRBV18 and TRBJ1-5; D is unclear. The V gene's germline CDR1 is KGHSH and CDR2 LQKENI. V gave up 2 bases and J gave up 0 bases, with 8 bases separating them. The CDR3 length is 15 residues. This chain's CDR3 is CASSPDGNSNQPQHF. CDR3 DNA: TGTGCCAGCTCACCAGACGGTAATAGCAATCAGCCCCAGCATTTT.

The chain employs TRBV28 and TRBJ2-1, with 16 bases fitting TRBD2. The CDR3 contains 20 residues. In germline, CDR1 is MDHEN, CDR2 SYDVKM. Trimming removed 5 bases from V and 8 bases from J; junction bases left unmatched: 18. CDR3 sequence reads: CASSPTTATPGLAGGHEQFF. DNA for the CDR3: TGTGCCAGCAGTCCAACGACAGCTACCCCGGGACTAGCGGGAGGGCATGAGCAGTTCTTC.

The chain joins TRBV7-2 to TRBJ2-1, with a weak D call TRBD2 (5 bases). Germline lookup yields CDR1 SGHTA and CDR2 FQGNSA. V was shortened by 0 bases and J by 8 bases, with 14 bases between the two germline ends. The CDR3 sequence is 15 residues long. The CDR3: CASSLAAEAFDEQFF. DNA for the CDR3: TGTGCCAGCAGCTTAGCAGCGGAGGCGTTTGATGAGCAGTTCTTC.

J is TRBJ2-7 and V is TRBV2, with D maybe TRBD2 (5 bases). There are 13 residues in the CDR3. The germline gives CDR1 SNHLY, CDR2 FYNNEI. Between the trimmed V and J ends, which lost 4 bases and 2 bases, there was a span of 9 bases. The CDR3, as DNA: TGTGCCAGCAGTGCGTCGGGAACCTACGAGCAGTACTTC. Protein: CASSASGTYEQYF.

This clone was detected a few times. CDR3: CAIKPTGTDYGYTF. The CDR3 DNA reads TGTGCCATCAAACCAACCGGGACAGATTATGGCTACACCTTC. V is TRBV10-3 and J is TRBJ1-2; 7 positions agree with TRBD1. V dropped 7 bases and J dropped 5; count of bases not matched to a gene: 10. The CDR3 has 14 residues. Per the germline V gene, CDR1 is ENHRY and CDR2 is SYGVKD.

This chain connects TRBV2 to TRBJ2-1; D may match TRBD1 or TRBD2 (5 bases each). CDR3 length: 10 residues. Trimming removed 5 bases at V and 11 bases at J, with 7 bases between. CDR1 and CDR2 from the germline V gene are SNHLY and FYNNEI. The CDR3 sequence is CASSTGQQFF. CDR3 DNA: TGTGCCAGCAGTACGGGGCAGCAGTTCTTC.

The chain links TRBV10-3 to TRBJ1-1; a weak D match, TRBD1 (5 bases). The germline gives CDR1 ENHRY, CDR2 SYGVKD. Trimming removed 3 bases from V and 2 bases from J, with 10 bases in between. This CDR3 region has 14 residues. The CDR3 DNA follows: TGTGCCATCAGTGAAAATCAGGGAAACACTGAAGCTTTCTTT. Residues: CAISENQGNTEAFF.

The genes are TRBV4-3 and TRBJ2-7; TRBD1 matches at 8 bases. J lost 5 bases, V lost 2 bases, and 14 bases had no gene match. CDR3 size: 17 residues. Germline CDR1 and CDR2: LGHNA and YSLEER. The CDR3 DNA is TGCGCCAGCAGCCAAACAGAAACCGGGACAGGTAGGCACGAGCAGTACTTC. It encodes CASSQTETGTGRHEQYF.

This chain links TRBV3-1 (or the pseudogene TRBV3-2) with TRBJ1-1; D not resolved. This CDR3 has 14 amino acids. Trimming removed 2 bases from V and 1 base from J, with 8 bases in between. Germline V gives CDR1 LGHDT, CDR2 YNNKEL (reference sequence). CDR3 region: CASSQKGGNTEAFF. CDR3 DNA: TGTGCCAGCAGCCAAAAAGGCGGGAACACTGAAGCTTTCTTT.

The gene calls are TRBV6-5 and TRBJ1-3; maybe TRBD1 (6 bases). This CDR3 region has 12 residues. Germline loops: CDR1 MNHEY, CDR2 SVGAGI. Deletions cut 11 bases from V and 4 bases from J, with 12 bases between. CDR3 nucleotide sequence: TGTGCCCAGGGGACCGACGGAAACACCATATATTTT. Residues: CAQGTDGNTIYF.

This clone showed up just a few times. V gene TRBV5-5 combines with J gene TRBJ1-2; 7 nucleotides line up with TRBD1. The CDR3 is made up of 16 amino acids. CDR1 is SGHKS, CDR2 YYEKEE, per germline (reference sequence). With 1 base clipped from V and 4 bases from J, the junction kept 10 bases outside the gene matches. The CDR3 region has the DNA TGTGCCAGCAGCTTGCGACAGGGTACGGCTAGCTATGGCTACACCTTC. Its protein is CASSLRQGTASYGYTF.